The 5 T cell receptor beta chains below come from one sample, sequenced in a study of spatial heterogeneity in lung cancer (dated by TCRdb to about 2019). To prepare the library, 5' RACE was applied. The sample was run on a NextSeq 500. TCRdb applied fastp at Q25 and MiXCR to the public reads, then kept only in-frame beta chains. Entries are consolidated by CDR3 protein sequence, retaining the most common genes and DNA. A total of about 10,000 distinct CDR3 sequences appear in this sample, about a fifth of them only once. Together, the top ten hold about 41% of the sample. The intended sense of this specimen's time point label: blood at routine non-recurrence follow-up after resection. The sample in question was PBMCs, obtained at follow-up. The receptor source for this set is a male donor with early-stage non-small cell lung cancer.

This clonotype was found a few times. The chain combines TRBV9 with TRBJ1-3; possible D gene TRBD1, 6 bases. CDR1 is SGDLS and CDR2 is YYNGEE in the germline V gene. This CDR3 comprises 15 residues. The germline V and J ends were trimmed by 4 bases and 9 bases, with 20 bases remaining between them. CDR3 nucleotide sequence: TGTGCCAGCAGCACGATCACACAGGGTGCCGGCACCATATATTTT. Translation gives CASSTITQGAGTIYF.

The J gene is TRBJ1-6, the V gene TRBV30; D may be TRBD1 (6 bases). V lost 0 bases, J lost 8 bases, and 14 bases lay in between. The CDR3 has 15 amino acids. Germline loops: CDR1 GTSNPN, CDR2 SVGIG (reference sequence). The CDR3 DNA sequence: TGTGCCTGGAGTGTCTTAACAGGGTTGGATTCACCCCTCCACTTT. Protein product: CAWSVLTGLDSPLHF. The variable domain in full, with the rest retrieved from reference TRBV30 and TRBJ1-6, is SQTIHQWPATLVQPVGSPLSLECTVEGTSNPNLYWYRQAAGRGLQLLFYSVGIGQISSEVPQNLSASRPQDRQFILSSKKLLLSDSGFYLCAWSVLTGLDSPLHFGNGTRLTVT.

The V and J genes are TRBV5-1 and TRBJ2-4; 7 nucleotides agree with TRBD1. In germline, CDR1 is SGHRS, CDR2 YFSETQ. This CDR3 region has 15 residues. Germline trimming cut 4 bases from V and 9 bases from J; bases unmatched to any gene: 13. As DNA, the CDR3 is TGCGCCAGCAGCCCAGGGGCCGGGACAGACGGCATTCAGTACTTC. Amino acids: CASSPGAGTDGIQYF.

This chain joins TRBV4-2 and TRBJ1-2; D possibly corresponds to TRBD1 (5 bases). The CDR3 contains 13 residues. V was pared by 5 bases and J by 4 bases, with 11 bases between. Germline V gives CDR1 LGHNA, CDR2 YNFKEQ. Here the CDR3 DNA reads TGTGCCAGCAGCTCGGGACGGCCCTATGGCTACACCTTC. Translation gives CASSSGRPYGYTF.

The chain links TRBV6-5 to TRBJ1-1; a weak D match, TRBD1 (5 bases). Between the trimmed V and J ends, which lost 9 bases and 5 bases, there was a span of 16 bases. The CDR3 extends over 13 amino acids. Germline-derived CDR1 and CDR2 are MNHEY and SVGAGI. CDR3 loop: CASIKSRGTEAFF. The CDR3 region has the DNA TGTGCCAGTATAAAATCCCGGGGGACTGAAGCTTTCTTT.